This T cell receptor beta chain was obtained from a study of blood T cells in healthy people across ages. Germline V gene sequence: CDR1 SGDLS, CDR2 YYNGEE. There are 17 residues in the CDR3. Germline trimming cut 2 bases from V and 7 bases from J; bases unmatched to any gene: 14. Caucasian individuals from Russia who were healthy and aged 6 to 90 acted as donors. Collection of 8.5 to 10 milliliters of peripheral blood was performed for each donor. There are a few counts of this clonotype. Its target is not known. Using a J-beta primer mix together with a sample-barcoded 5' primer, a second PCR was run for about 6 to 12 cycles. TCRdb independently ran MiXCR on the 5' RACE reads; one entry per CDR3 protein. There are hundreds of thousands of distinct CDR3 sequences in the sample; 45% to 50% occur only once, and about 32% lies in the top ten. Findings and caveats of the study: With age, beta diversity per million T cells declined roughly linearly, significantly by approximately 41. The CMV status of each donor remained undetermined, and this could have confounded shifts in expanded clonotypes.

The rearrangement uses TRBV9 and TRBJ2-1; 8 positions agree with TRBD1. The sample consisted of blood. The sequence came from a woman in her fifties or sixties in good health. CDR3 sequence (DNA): TGTGCCAGCAGCGTTGGCGGACAGGGTACAGTCCAAAATGAGCAGTTCTTC. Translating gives CASSVGGQGTVQNEQFF.